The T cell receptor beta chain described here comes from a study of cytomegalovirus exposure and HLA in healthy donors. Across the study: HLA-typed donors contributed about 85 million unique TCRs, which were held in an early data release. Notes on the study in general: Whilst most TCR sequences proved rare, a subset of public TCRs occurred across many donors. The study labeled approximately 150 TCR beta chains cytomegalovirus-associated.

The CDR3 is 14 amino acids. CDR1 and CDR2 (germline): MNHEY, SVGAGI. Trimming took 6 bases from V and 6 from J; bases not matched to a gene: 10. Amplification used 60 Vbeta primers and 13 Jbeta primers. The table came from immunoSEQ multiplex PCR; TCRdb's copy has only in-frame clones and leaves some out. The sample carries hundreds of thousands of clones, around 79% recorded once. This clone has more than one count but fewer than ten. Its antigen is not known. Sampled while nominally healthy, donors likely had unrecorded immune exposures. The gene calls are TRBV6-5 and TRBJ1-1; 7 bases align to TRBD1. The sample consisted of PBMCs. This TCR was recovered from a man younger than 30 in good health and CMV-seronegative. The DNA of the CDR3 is TGTGCCAGCAGAAGGAGGGGGCTGGGGGCTGAAGCTTTCTTT. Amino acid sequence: CASRRRGLGAEAFF.